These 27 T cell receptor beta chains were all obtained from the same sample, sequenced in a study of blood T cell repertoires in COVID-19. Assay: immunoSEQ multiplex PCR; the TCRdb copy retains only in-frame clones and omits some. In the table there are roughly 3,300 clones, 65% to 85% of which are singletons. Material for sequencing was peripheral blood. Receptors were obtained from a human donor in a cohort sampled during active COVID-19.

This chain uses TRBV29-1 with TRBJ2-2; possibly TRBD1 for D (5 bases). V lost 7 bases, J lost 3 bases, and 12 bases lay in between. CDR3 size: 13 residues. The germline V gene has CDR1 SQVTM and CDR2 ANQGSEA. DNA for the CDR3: TGCAGCGCTGAGAAGGGGTACACCGGGGAGCTGTTTTTT. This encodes CSAEKGYTGELFF.

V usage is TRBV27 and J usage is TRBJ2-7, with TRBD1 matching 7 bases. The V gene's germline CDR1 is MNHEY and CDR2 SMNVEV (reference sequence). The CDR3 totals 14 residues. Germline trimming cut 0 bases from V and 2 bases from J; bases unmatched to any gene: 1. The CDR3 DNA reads TGTGCCAGCAGTTTATCCGACAGGGCCTACGAGCAGTACTTC. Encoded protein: CASSLSDRAYEQYF.

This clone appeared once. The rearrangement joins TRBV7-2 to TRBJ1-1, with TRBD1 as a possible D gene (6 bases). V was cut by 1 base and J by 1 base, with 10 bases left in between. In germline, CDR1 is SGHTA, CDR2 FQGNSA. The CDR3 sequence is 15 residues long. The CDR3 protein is CASSLVGRGNTEAFF. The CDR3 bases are TGTGCCAGCAGCTTAGTTGGCAGGGGGAACACTGAAGCTTTCTTT.

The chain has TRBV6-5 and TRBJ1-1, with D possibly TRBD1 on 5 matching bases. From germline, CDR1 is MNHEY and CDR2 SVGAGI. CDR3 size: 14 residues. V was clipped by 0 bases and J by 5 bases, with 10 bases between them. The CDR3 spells CASSYSQGVTEAFF. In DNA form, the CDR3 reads TGTGCCAGCAGTTACTCTCAGGGTGTAACTGAAGCTTTCTTT.

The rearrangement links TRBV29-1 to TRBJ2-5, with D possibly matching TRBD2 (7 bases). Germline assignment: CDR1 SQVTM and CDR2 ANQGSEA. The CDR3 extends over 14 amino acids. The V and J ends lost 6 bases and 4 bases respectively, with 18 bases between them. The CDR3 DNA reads TGCAGCGTCGCTGTGGGGGGAGGGGGAGAGACCCAGTACTTC. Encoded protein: CSVAVGGGGETQYF. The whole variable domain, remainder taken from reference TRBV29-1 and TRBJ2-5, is SAVISQKPSRDICQRGTSLTIQCQVDSQVTMMFWYRQQPGQSLTLIATANQGSEATYESGFVIDKFPISRPNLTFSTLTVSNMSPEDSSIYLCSVAVGGGGETQYFGPGTRLLVL.

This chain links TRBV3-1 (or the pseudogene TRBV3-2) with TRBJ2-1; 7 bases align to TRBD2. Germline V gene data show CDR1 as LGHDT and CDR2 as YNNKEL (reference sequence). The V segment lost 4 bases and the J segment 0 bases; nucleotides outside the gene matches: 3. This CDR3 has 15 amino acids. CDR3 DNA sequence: TGTGCCAGCAGCCTAGCGGGCAACTCCTACAATGAGCAGTTCTTC. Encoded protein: CASSLAGNSYNEQFF.

The CDR3 here is CASTKGTLVGETQYF. CDR3 coding DNA: TGTGCCAGTACGAAAGGGACACTCGTGGGAGAGACCCAGTACTTC. The chain recombines TRBV25-1 with TRBJ2-5; tentative D call: TRBD1 (6 bases). CDR1 and CDR2 from the germline V gene are MGHDK and SYGVNS. The ends were cut back, 9 bases at V and 4 bases at J, with 21 bases in the middle. The CDR3 loop spans 15 amino acids.

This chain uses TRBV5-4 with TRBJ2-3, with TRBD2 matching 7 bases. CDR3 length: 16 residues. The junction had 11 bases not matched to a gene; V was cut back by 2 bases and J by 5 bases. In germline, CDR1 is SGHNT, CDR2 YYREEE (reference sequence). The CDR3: CASSLPGGSRKDTQYF. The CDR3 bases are TGTGCCAGCAGCTTACCGGGAGGATCAAGGAAAGATACGCAGTATTTT.

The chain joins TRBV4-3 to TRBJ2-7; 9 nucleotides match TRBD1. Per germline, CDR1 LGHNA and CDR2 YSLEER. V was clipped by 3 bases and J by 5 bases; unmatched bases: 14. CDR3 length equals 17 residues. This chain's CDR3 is CASSQGKRDRALDEQYF. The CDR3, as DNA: TGCGCCAGCAGCCAGGGGAAGAGGGACAGGGCATTAGACGAGCAGTACTTC.

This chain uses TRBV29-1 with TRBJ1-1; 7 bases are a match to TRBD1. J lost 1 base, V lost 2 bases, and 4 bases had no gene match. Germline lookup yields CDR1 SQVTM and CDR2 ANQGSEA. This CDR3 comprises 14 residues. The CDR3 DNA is TGCAGCGTTGAAAGGGGGCTGAAGAACACTGAAGCTTTCTTT. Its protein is CSVERGLKNTEAFF.

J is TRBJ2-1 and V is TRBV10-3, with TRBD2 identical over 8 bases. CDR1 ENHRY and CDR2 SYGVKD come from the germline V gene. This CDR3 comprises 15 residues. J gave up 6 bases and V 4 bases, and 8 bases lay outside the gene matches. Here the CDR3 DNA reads TGTGCCATCAGTGGACTAGCGCGATCGGGCAATGAGCAGTTCTTC. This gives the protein CAISGLARSGNEQFF.

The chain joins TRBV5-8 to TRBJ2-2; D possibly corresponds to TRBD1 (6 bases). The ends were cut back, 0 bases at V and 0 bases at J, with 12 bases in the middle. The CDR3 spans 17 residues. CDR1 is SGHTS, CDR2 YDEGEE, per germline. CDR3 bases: TGTGCCAGCAGCTTGGCAAGGGGGTACGCGAACACCGGGGAGCTGTTTTTT. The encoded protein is CASSLARGYANTGELFF.

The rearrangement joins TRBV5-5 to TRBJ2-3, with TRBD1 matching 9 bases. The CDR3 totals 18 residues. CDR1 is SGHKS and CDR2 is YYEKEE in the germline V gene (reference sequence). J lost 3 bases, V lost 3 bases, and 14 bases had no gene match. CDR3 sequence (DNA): TGTGCCAGCAGCTCGACCTTCCGGGACAGGGTCTTGACAGATACGCAGTATTTT. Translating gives CASSSTFRDRVLTDTQYF.

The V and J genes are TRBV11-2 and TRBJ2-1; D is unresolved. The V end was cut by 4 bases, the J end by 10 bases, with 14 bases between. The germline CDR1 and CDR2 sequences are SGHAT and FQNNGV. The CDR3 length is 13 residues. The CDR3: CASSSAMELEQFF. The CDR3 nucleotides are TGTGCCAGCAGCTCAGCCATGGAGCTAGAGCAGTTCTTC.

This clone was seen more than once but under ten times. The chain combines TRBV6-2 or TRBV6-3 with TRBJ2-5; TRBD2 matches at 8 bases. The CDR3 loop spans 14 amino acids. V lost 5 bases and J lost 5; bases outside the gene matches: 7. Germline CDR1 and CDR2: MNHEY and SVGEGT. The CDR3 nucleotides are TGTGCCAGCAGTCTTAGCGGGGTTGGCGAGACCCAGTACTTC. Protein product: CASSLSGVGETQYF.

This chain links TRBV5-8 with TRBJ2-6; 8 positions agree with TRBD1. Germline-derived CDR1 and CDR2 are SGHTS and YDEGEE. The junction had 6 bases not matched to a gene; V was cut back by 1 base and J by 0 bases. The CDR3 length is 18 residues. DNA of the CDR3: TGTGCCAGCAGCTTGCCCGGGACAGGCCTCTCTGGGGCCAACGTCCTGACTTTC. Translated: CASSLPGTGLSGANVLTF. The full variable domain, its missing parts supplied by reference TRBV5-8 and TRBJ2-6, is EAGVTQSPTHLIKTRGQQATLRCSPISGHTSVYWYQQALGLGLQFLLWYDEGEERNRGNFPPRFSGRQFPNYSSELNVNALELEDSALYLCASSLPGTGLSGANVLTFGAGSRLTVL.

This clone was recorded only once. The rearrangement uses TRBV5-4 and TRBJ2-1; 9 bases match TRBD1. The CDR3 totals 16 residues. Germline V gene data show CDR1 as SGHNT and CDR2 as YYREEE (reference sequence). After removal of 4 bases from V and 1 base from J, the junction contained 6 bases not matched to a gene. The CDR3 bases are TGTGCCAGCAGCACGCCGGGACAGGGATCCTACAATGAGCAGTTCTTC. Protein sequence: CASSTPGQGSYNEQFF.

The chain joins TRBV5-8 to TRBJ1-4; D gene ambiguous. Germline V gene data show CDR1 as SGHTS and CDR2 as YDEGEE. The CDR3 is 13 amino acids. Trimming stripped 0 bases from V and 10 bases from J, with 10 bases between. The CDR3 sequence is CASSLAGVGKLFF. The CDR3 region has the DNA TGTGCCAGCAGCTTGGCGGGAGTCGGAAAACTGTTTTTT.

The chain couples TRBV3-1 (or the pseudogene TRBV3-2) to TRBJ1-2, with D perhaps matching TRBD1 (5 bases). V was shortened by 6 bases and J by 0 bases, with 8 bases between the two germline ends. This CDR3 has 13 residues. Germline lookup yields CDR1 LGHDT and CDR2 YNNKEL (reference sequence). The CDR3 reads CASRDIANYGYTF. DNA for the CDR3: TGTGCCAGCAGGGACATAGCTAACTATGGCTACACCTTC.

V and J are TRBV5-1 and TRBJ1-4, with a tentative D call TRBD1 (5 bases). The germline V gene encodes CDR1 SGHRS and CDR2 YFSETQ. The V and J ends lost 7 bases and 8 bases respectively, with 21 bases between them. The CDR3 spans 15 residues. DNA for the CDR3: TGCGCCAGCCGCCCCTTAGGCGGGGGAGGGGAAAAACTGTTTTTT. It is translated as CASRPLGGGGEKLFF.

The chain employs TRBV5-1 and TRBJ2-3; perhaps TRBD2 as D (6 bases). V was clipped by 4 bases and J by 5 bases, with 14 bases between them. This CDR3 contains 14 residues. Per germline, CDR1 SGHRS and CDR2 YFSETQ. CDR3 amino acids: CASSPGGDLDTQYF. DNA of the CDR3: TGCGCCAGCAGCCCCGGCGGGGATCTAGATACGCAGTATTTT.

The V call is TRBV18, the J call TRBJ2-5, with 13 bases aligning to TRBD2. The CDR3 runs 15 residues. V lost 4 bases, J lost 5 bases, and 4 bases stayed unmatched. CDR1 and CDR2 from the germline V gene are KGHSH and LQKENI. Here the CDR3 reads CASSQGLAGLETQYF. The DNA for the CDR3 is TGTGCCAGCTCACAGGGACTAGCGGGGCTGGAGACCCAGTACTTC.

This chain's CDR3 is CASSETGRNQPQHF. The DNA for the CDR3 is TGTGCCAGCAGTGAAACAGGACGTAATCAGCCCCAGCATTTT. This rearrangement joins TRBV6-1 to TRBJ1-5, with a possible D match to TRBD1 (5 bases). The CDR3 extends over 14 amino acids. Germline V gene data show CDR1 as MNHNS and CDR2 as SASEGT. The V gene lost 2 bases and the J gene lost 4 bases, with 9 bases spanning the gap.

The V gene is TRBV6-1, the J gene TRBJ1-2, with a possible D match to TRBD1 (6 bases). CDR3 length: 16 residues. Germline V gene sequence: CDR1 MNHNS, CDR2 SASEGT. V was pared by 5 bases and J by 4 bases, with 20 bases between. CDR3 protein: CASSKGQPYLLYGYTF. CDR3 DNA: TGTGCCAGCAGTAAAGGACAGCCTTATCTGCTCTATGGCTACACCTTC.

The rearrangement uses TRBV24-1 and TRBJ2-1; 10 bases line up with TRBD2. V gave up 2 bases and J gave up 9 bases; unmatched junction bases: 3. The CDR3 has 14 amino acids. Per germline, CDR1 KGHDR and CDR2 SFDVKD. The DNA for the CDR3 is TGTGCCACCAGTGATTCTCAGCGGGGGGGTGAGCAGTTCTTC. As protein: CATSDSQRGGEQFF.

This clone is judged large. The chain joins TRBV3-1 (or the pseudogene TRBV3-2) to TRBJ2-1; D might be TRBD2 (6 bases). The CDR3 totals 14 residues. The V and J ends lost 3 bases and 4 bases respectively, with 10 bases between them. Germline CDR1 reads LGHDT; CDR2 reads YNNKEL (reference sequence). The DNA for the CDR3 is TGTGCCAGCAGCCAGAGGACTAAATACAATGAGCAGTTCTTC. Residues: CASSQRTKYNEQFF.

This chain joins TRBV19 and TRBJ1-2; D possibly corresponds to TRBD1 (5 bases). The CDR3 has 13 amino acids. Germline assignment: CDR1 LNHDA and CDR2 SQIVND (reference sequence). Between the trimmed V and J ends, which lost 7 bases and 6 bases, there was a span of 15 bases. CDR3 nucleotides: TGTGCCAGTAATGAGAGGAGGGGCCATGGCTACACCTTC. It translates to CASNERRGHGYTF.